The clone carrying this TCR beta chain was observed once. The data belong to a study of blood T cell repertoires in COVID-19. In the study overall: T cells, B-cell-depleted T cells, or PBMCs provided the cDNA or gDNA that served as material.

Some clones are missing from TCRdb's copy, which holds only in-frame ones; the method was immunoSEQ multiplex PCR. The table shows about 310,000 clones, with about nine tenths occurring only once. Participant ages covered about 18 to 89 years across 24 US areas. Cohorts were assigned according to the clinical history that participants reported. The recovered donors of Cohort 3 showed two negative PCRs, clearance, or symptom resolution. The TCR sequence derives from a man aged 55 to 70 who had recovered from COVID-19. The sequencing sample was made of PBMCs or T cells enriched from blood (not recorded which).

The CDR3 protein is CASSQGEGEQYF. DNA for the CDR3: TGCGCCAGCAGCCAGGGAGAAGGGGAGCAGTACTTC. V gene TRBV4-1 combines with J gene TRBJ2-7, with D perhaps TRBD2 (5 bases). Trimming stripped 3 bases from V and 7 bases from J, with 10 bases between. This CDR3 is 12 amino acids long. CDR1 and CDR2 from the germline V gene are MGHRA and YSYEKL.